What follows are 26 T cell receptor beta chains derived from one specimen sequenced in a study of T cell changes during pregnancy in multiple sclerosis (dated by TCRdb to about 2019). Library preparation employed the immunoSEQ multiplex PCR assay. TCRdb stores this immuneACCESS table with in-frame sequences only. Part of the clones is absent; in the studies checked, under half of the shortfall reflects unresolved V genes, and no reason is known for the rest. The table for this sample lists about 38,000 clones; more than 85% of them were counted only once. Together, the top ten hold 12% of the sample. This material consisted of CD8+ T cells from peripheral blood mononuclear cells, taken after pregnancy. These receptors were obtained from a female donor with multiple sclerosis, enrolled in a pregnancy study.

V usage is TRBV4-2 and J usage is TRBJ1-1, with a weak D call TRBD1 (5 bases). Trimming removed 3 bases at V and 0 bases at J, with 17 bases between. The CDR3 runs 17 residues. CDR1 is LGHNA and CDR2 is YNFKEQ in the germline V gene. Here the CDR3 reads CASSQARAGRMNTEAFF. In DNA, the CDR3 is TGTGCCAGCAGCCAGGCCCGGGCAGGGCGCATGAACACTGAAGCTTTCTTT.

J is TRBJ2-5 and V is TRBV7-9, with D hard to call. The ends were cut back, 2 bases at V and 0 bases at J, with 7 bases in the middle. Per germline, CDR1 SEHNR and CDR2 FQNEAQ (reference sequence). The CDR3 runs 14 residues. The CDR3 sequence: CASSLTGNQETQYF. The DNA of the CDR3 is TGTGCCAGCAGCTTAACGGGTAACCAAGAGACCCAGTACTTC.

V gene TRBV7-9 combines with J gene TRBJ1-1; possibly TRBD1 for D (5 bases). V was clipped by 1 base and J by 3 bases, with 15 bases between them. Germline CDR1 reads SEHNR; CDR2 reads FQNEAQ (reference sequence). The CDR3 totals 16 residues. The CDR3 sequence: CASSLGGGSIDTEAFF. The DNA for the CDR3 is TGTGCCAGCAGCTTAGGGGGGGGATCCATCGACACTGAAGCTTTCTTT.

The V gene is TRBV7-8, the J gene TRBJ2-2, with D maybe TRBD2 (5 bases). The CDR3 sequence is 15 residues long. Germline V gene sequence: CDR1 SGHVS, CDR2 FQNEAQ. V dropped 1 base and J dropped 3 bases, with 9 bases sitting between them. The CDR3 spells CASSLDWRDTGELFF. DNA for the CDR3: TGTGCCAGCAGCTTAGATTGGCGGGACACCGGGGAGCTGTTTTTT.

V usage is TRBV28 and J usage is TRBJ2-3, with 9 bases fitting TRBD2. This CDR3 is 15 amino acids long. V gave up 3 bases and J gave up 6 bases; unmatched junction bases: 7. The germline CDR1 and CDR2 sequences are MDHEN and SYDVKM. DNA for the CDR3: TGTGCCAGCAGTTTCTCGCGGGGGGGTAGGGATACGCAGTATTTT. This sequence encodes CASSFSRGGRDTQYF.

This chain connects TRBV5-1 to TRBJ2-4; D is possibly TRBD1 (5 bases). CDR1 and CDR2 from the germline V gene are SGHRS and YFSETQ. Trimming left V 0 bases short and J 1 base short, with 5 bases between. The CDR3 has 14 residues. The CDR3 loop reads CASSLGQAKNIQYF. CDR3 DNA sequence: TGCGCCAGCAGCTTGGGACAGGCCAAAAACATTCAGTACTTC.

J is TRBJ1-4 and V is TRBV9; 9 positions match TRBD1. The CDR3 length is 15 residues. V was pared by 3 bases and J by 7 bases, with 7 bases of the junction left unmatched. The germline gives CDR1 SGDLS, CDR2 YYNGEE. The CDR3 region is CASSANRDRAEKLFF. The CDR3 bases are TGTGCCAGCAGCGCCAACCGGGACAGGGCTGAAAAACTGTTTTTT.

This chain joins TRBV2 and TRBJ2-7, with D perhaps TRBD1 (5 bases). Trimming cost V 7 bases and J 4 bases, with 14 bases left between them. The CDR3 runs to 13 residues. Germline CDR1 reads SNHLY; CDR2 reads FYNNEI. The CDR3 bases are TGTGCCAGCATCGGTTTTAGGGGTTACGAGCAGTACTTC. Residues: CASIGFRGYEQYF.

This chain uses TRBV19 with TRBJ2-3; 9 bases align to TRBD2. This CDR3 is built from 15 residues. The junction had 7 bases not matched to a gene; V was cut back by 6 bases and J by 3 bases. Per the germline V gene, CDR1 is LNHDA and CDR2 is SQIVND (reference sequence). The CDR3 DNA reads as TGTGCCAGTAGGAACCTAGCGGGACCGACAGATACGCAGTATTTT. Translation: CASRNLAGPTDTQYF.

This sequence joins TRBV5-6 and TRBJ2-1; tentatively, D is TRBD1 (5 bases). V lost 4 bases, J lost 6 bases, and 23 bases lay in between. The length of the CDR3 is 17 residues. Germline CDR1 and CDR2: SGHDT and YYEEEE. As DNA, the CDR3 is TGTGCCAGCAGCCAATGGCCAGGTCCCAGGGAATCCAATGAGCAGTTCTTC. Protein sequence: CASSQWPGPRESNEQFF.

The chain combines TRBV9 with TRBJ2-7, with 10 positions matching TRBD2. The CDR3 length is 17 residues. Germline trimming cut 2 bases from V and 3 bases from J; bases unmatched to any gene: 11. Germline CDR1 reads SGDLS; CDR2 reads YYNGEE. The CDR3: CASSVGGGLADRYEQYF. The CDR3 region has the DNA TGTGCCAGCAGCGTGGGTGGAGGACTAGCGGACCGCTACGAGCAGTACTTC. Full variable domain (missing parts from reference TRBV9 and TRBJ2-7): DSGVTQTPKHLITATGQRVTLRCSPRSGDLSVYWYQQSLDQGLQFLIQYYNGEERAKGNILERFSAQQFPDLHSELNLSSLELGDSALYFCASSVGGGLADRYEQYFGPGTRLTVT.

The DNA of the CDR3 is TGTGCCAGCGGCGACAGAGTGAATGGCTACACCTTC. This gives the protein CASGDRVNGYTF. V gene TRBV27 combines with J gene TRBJ1-2; D may be TRBD1 (5 bases). Germline lookup yields CDR1 MNHEY and CDR2 SMNVEV (reference sequence). The CDR3 runs to 12 residues. With 8 bases removed from V and 6 bases from J, the gap between germline ends came to 13 bases.

The V and J genes are TRBV19 and TRBJ2-1, with 9 nucleotides matching TRBD1. CDR3 size: 15 residues. The V and J ends lost 6 bases and 7 bases, in that order; junction bases with no gene match: 10. The germline V gene has CDR1 LNHDA and CDR2 SQIVND (reference sequence). The DNA of the CDR3 is TGTGCCAGTAGCCAGGAGGGGACAGGGAGGAATGAGCAGTTCTTC. It is translated as CASSQEGTGRNEQFF.

For the CDR3, the DNA is TGTGCCAGCAGCGTAGGAGACAGTTTCAATGAGCAGTTCTTC. It codes for CASSVGDSFNEQFF. This sequence joins TRBV9 and TRBJ2-1; D perhaps matches TRBD1 (5 bases). Germline V gene sequence: CDR1 SGDLS, CDR2 YYNGEE. CDR3 length equals 14 residues. Deletions cut 0 bases from V and 6 bases from J, with 10 bases between.

The J gene is TRBJ1-1, the V gene TRBV9, with 8 bases aligning to TRBD1. The CDR3 spans 14 residues. V gave up 2 bases and J gave up 4 bases; unmatched junction bases: 4. Germline V lookup: CDR1 SGDLS, CDR2 YYNGEE. The DNA of the CDR3 is TGTGCCAGCAGCGTCGGACAGGGAGCCACTGAAGCTTTCTTT. Its protein is CASSVGQGATEAFF.

CDR3 residues: CASSSSGVTSYNEQFF. The DNA for the CDR3 is TGTGCCAGCAGCTCCTCAGGGGTTACCTCCTACAATGAGCAGTTCTTC. The chain combines TRBV7-8 with TRBJ2-1; maybe TRBD1 (6 bases). Germline CDR1 is SGHVS and CDR2 is FQNEAQ. V lost 4 bases, J lost 0 bases, and 13 bases lay in between. This CDR3 has 16 amino acids.

This clone appeared a single time. This chain links TRBV5-6 with TRBJ2-1; 10 bases line up with TRBD2. Unmatched junction bases numbered 2, after V lost 3 bases and J lost 8 bases. Germline loops: CDR1 SGHDT, CDR2 YYEEEE. This CDR3 is 13 amino acids long. The CDR3 here is CASSSGTSDEQFF. The CDR3 bases are TGTGCCAGCAGCTCCGGGACTAGCGATGAGCAGTTCTTC.

The chain recombines TRBV6-1 with TRBJ1-4, with D possibly being TRBD1 (6 bases). V shed 2 bases and J shed 1 base, with 8 bases lying between them. Germline values: CDR1 MNHNS, CDR2 SASEGT. The CDR3 totals 15 residues. The CDR3 region is CASSEQGQTNEKLFF. CDR3 nucleotides: TGTGCCAGCAGTGAACAGGGACAAACTAATGAAAAACTGTTTTTT.

The V gene is TRBV29-1, the J gene TRBJ1-1, with D possibly being TRBD1 (6 bases). Trimming pared 3 bases from V and 6 bases from J, leaving 11 bases between. This CDR3 is built from 12 residues. Per the germline V gene, CDR1 is SQVTM and CDR2 is ANQGSEA. CDR3 in DNA: TGCAGCGTTGACTCCAGGGGCCCTGAAGCTTTCTTT. It encodes CSVDSRGPEAFF.

The chain joins TRBV6-1 to TRBJ2-7; D ambiguous. CDR1 is MNHNS, CDR2 SASEGT, per germline. V gave up 3 bases and J gave up 0 bases, with 12 bases separating them. The CDR3 loop spans 15 amino acids. CDR3 coding DNA: TGTGCCAGCAGTGAGGATTGGGCAGCCTCCTACGAGCAGTACTTC. This sequence encodes CASSEDWAASYEQYF.

J is TRBJ2-7 and V is TRBV30, with a possible D match to TRBD1 (5 bases). V was trimmed by 0 bases and J by 7 bases, leaving 19 bases between them. This CDR3 comprises 15 residues. From germline, CDR1 is GTSNPN and CDR2 SVGIG (reference sequence). The CDR3 coding sequence is TGTGCCTGGAGTGTGGGGTCCCAGGGCGTCTGGGAGCAGTACTTC. Its protein is CAWSVGSQGVWEQYF.

The rearrangement uses TRBV9 and TRBJ2-6, with a tentative D call TRBD1 (6 bases). The CDR3 covers 18 residues. The V gene's germline CDR1 is SGDLS and CDR2 YYNGEE. V lost 4 bases, J lost 3 bases, and 20 bases lay in between. CDR3 region: CASSTSDTGYVGANVLTF. The CDR3 DNA follows: TGTGCCAGCAGCACTTCGGATACAGGGTATGTTGGGGCCAACGTCCTGACTTTC.

The genes are TRBV27 and TRBJ2-1, with 11 bases fitting TRBD2. This CDR3 region has 15 residues. Germline trimming cut 5 bases from V and 3 bases from J; bases unmatched to any gene: 3. Germline V gives CDR1 MNHEY, CDR2 SMNVEV (reference sequence). CDR3 region: CASSPTSGVYNEQFF. CDR3 coding DNA: TGTGCCAGCAGTCCGACTAGCGGGGTCTACAATGAGCAGTTCTTC.

This clone came up a few times. The V call is TRBV6-1, the J call TRBJ2-6; D possibly corresponds to TRBD1 (5 bases). This CDR3 is 15 amino acids long. Germline V gives CDR1 MNHNS, CDR2 SASEGT. The germline V and J ends were trimmed by 1 base and 1 base, with 5 bases remaining between them. The CDR3 region has the DNA TGTGCCAGCAGTGAAGGACAGTCTGGGGCCAACGTCCTGACTTTC. The encoded protein is CASSEGQSGANVLTF.

V usage is TRBV5-1 and J usage is TRBJ1-1; possible D gene TRBD1, 5 bases. The length of the CDR3 is 14 residues. V dropped 6 bases and J dropped 1 base, with 13 bases sitting between them. CDR1 and CDR2 from the germline V gene are SGHRS and YFSETQ. CDR3 coding DNA: TGCGCCAGCAACGAGGGGACTTCGAACACTGAAGCTTTCTTT. It yields the protein CASNEGTSNTEAFF.

The chain carries TRBV27 and TRBJ2-7; the D is unclear. This CDR3 is built from 14 residues. Germline CDR1 reads MNHEY; CDR2 reads SMNVEV (reference sequence). Trimming stripped 3 bases from V and 0 bases from J, with 9 bases between. This CDR3 reads CASSFYRSSYEQYF. The CDR3 DNA is TGTGCCAGCAGTTTTTACAGAAGCTCCTACGAGCAGTACTTC.